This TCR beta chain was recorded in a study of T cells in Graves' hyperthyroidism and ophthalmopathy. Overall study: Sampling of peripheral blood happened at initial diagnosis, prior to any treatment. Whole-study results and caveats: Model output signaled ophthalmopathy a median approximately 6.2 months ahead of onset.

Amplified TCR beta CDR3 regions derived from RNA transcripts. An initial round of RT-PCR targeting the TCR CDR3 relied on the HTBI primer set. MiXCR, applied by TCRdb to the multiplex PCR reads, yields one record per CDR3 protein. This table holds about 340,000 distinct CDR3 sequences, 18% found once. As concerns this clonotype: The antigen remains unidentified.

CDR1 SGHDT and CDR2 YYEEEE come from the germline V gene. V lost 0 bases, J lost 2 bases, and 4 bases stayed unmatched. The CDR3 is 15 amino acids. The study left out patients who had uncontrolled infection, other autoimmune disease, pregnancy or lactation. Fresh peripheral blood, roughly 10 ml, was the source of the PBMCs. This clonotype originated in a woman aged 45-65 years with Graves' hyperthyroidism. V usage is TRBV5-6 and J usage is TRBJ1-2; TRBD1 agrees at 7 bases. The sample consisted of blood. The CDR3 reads CASSLVTGDNYGYTF. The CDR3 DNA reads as TGTGCCAGCAGCTTGGTCACAGGGGACAACTATGGCTACACCTTC.